A single sample gave rise to the 3 T cell receptor beta chains below, sequenced in a study of T cell responses to AZD1222 COVID-19 vaccine. Generated by immunoSEQ multiplex PCR, the TCRdb table keeps only in-frame clones and is missing some. This sample has 160,000 or so clones, with just over 90% found just once. Sequencing used peripheral blood, obtained 28 days after the second AZD1222 dose. The receptors shown here come from an adult who received the AZD1222 COVID-19 vaccine.

V gene TRBV6-4 combines with J gene TRBJ2-2; TRBD1 matches 7 bases. The CDR3 has 17 amino acids. V dropped 0 bases and J dropped 4; count of bases not matched to a gene: 8. Germline loops: CDR1 MRHNA, CDR2 SNTAGT. CDR3 nucleotide sequence: TGTGCCAGCAGTGACTCTGGACAGGAAGGGGTCACCGGGGAGCTGTTTTTT. Translation gives CASSDSGQEGVTGELFF.

This sequence joins TRBV18 and TRBJ1-5; D is uncertain. The CDR3 runs to 15 residues. CDR1 and CDR2 (germline): KGHSH, LQKENI. V was shortened by 3 bases and J by 3 bases, with 12 bases between the two germline ends. The CDR3 loop is CASSPYQEDNQPQHF. CDR3 nucleotide sequence: TGTGCCAGCTCACCGTACCAGGAGGACAATCAGCCCCAGCATTTT. The variable domain in full, with the rest retrieved from reference TRBV18 and TRBJ1-5, is NAGVMQNPRHLVRRRGQEARLRCSPMKGHSHVYWYRQLPEEGLKFMVYLQKENIIDESGMPKERFSAEFPKEGPSILRIQQVVRGDSAAYFCASSPYQEDNQPQHFGDGTRLSIL.

The chain links TRBV19 to TRBJ2-6, with D uncertain. Per the germline V gene, CDR1 is LNHDA and CDR2 is SQIVND (reference sequence). Trimming removed 7 bases from V and 4 bases from J, with 11 bases in between. The CDR3 has 14 residues. CDR3 loop: CASISRSGANVLTF. CDR3 nucleotides: TGTGCCAGTATTAGCAGGTCCGGGGCCAACGTCCTGACTTTC.